The present T cell receptor (beta chain) was sequenced within a study of shared clonotypes between healthy human individuals. Study-level points and caveats: Memory subsets generally showed smaller estimated richness than naive subsets did. Collection of samples was limited to blood; tissue repertoires likely differ. In having few donors, the study represented limited genetic and exposure-history diversity. A few donors shared 4.5% to 6.5% of their naive CD4 clonotypes.

Some clones are missing from TCRdb's copy, which holds only in-frame ones; the method was immunoSEQ multiplex PCR. The sample yields about 580,000 clones, 95% to 98% seen once. CD45RO-negative cells were positively selected for CCR7, leaving out terminally differentiated effector memory CD45RA+ cells. CDR1 and CDR2 (germline): SGHDN, FVKESK. Deletions cut 4 bases from V and 2 bases from J, with 2 bases between. The CDR3 has 12 amino acids. To note about this clone: The target antigen is unknown.

This chain links TRBV14 with TRBJ2-2; D unresolved. The specimen was naive CD8+ T cells sorted from blood. This receptor was identified in a man aged 25 to 40 in good health. The CDR3, as DNA: TGTGCCAGCAGCCCAAACACCGGGGAGCTGTTTTTT. Protein: CASSPNTGELFF.